Given below is one T cell receptor (beta chain) in context. These data are taken from a study of blood T cell repertoires in COVID-19. The repertoire was sequenced with immunoSEQ multiplex PCR; TCRdb's copy has only in-frame clones and lacks some. Counted here are approximately 100,000 clones, more than 80% occurring once; the ten biggest clones make up 32%. Trimming shortened V by 0 bases and J by 0 bases, and 8 bases separated the two germline ends. Germline-derived CDR1 and CDR2 are LGHNA and YSLEER. This CDR3 comprises 16 residues. J is TRBJ1-4 and V is TRBV4-3; the D is unclear. The sample taken for sequencing was peripheral blood. The receptor comes from a woman of 80 years or more with acute or convalescent COVID-19. The CDR3 here is CASSQEVTATNEKLFF. The CDR3 region has the DNA TGCGCCAGCAGCCAAGAGGTTACAGCAACTAATGAAAAACTGTTTTTT.